This T cell receptor (beta chain) was sequenced in a study of T-cell reconstitution after alpha-beta-depleted transplantation in children. The study, taken as a whole, reports: Some patients' high day-60 TCRbeta diversity was traced to surviving recipient T cells and thymic progenitors.

Using unique molecular identifiers, the investigators prepared the TCRbeta library. MiXCR, applied by TCRdb to the PCR reads, yields one record per CDR3 protein. The sample includes some 110,000 distinct CDR3 sequences, under 13% of them seen just once. This CDR3 is built from 15 residues. CDR1 is LNHDA, CDR2 SQIVND, per germline (reference sequence). Trimming removed 5 bases from V and 4 bases from J, with 18 bases in between. About this clonotype: As yet, its antigen is unknown.

Sequencing used PBMCs, obtained before TCRalphabeta/CD19-depleted stem cell transplant. The sequence was collected from a boy aged 2 to 10 with acute lymphoblastic leukemia, due to receive a stem cell transplant. J is TRBJ2-7 and V is TRBV19; D tentatively fits TRBD1 or TRBD2 (5 bases each). The CDR3 region has the DNA TGTGCCAGTAGTCCACTGTGGGGACCAAAATACGAGCAGTACTTC. Protein product: CASSPLWGPKYEQYF.